These T cell receptor beta chains were read from a single sample in a study of T cell changes during pregnancy in multiple sclerosis. The repertoire was sequenced with immunoSEQ multiplex PCR; TCRdb's copy has only in-frame clones and lacks some. The sample contains roughly 68,000 clones, about 92% of which appear only once. Sequenced material: peripheral blood, taken in the second trimester of pregnancy. Source of these receptors: a female donor in good health, enrolled as a control in a pregnancy study. Both conserved end residues are trimmed from each CDR3. The D gene is left open where the match is weak.

d_gene: .
len: 12
j_gene: TRBJ2-1
v_gene: TRBV30
CDR3aa: AWSPTTDYNEQF

d_gene: .
len: 10
j_gene: TRBJ1-4
v_gene: TRBV6-6
CDR3aa: ASKDRNEKLF

d_gene: .
len: 13
j_gene: TRBJ2-3
v_gene: TRBV9
CDR3aa: ASSPTRASTDTQY

d_gene: .
len: 12
j_gene: TRBJ2-7
v_gene: TRBV5-1
CDR3aa: ASSGATGVYEQY

d_gene: .
len: 11
j_gene: TRBJ1-1
v_gene: TRBV28
CDR3aa: ASSLSGETEAF

d_gene: TRBD2
len: 15
j_gene: TRBJ2-1
v_gene: TRBV15
CDR3aa: ATSLSGSGPSYNEQF

d_gene: .
len: 13
j_gene: TRBJ2-2
v_gene: TRBV6-5
CDR3aa: ASSGSSTKRWELF

d_gene: .
len: 15
j_gene: TRBJ2-1
v_gene: TRBV4-3
CDR3aa: ASSQESEGGRYNEQF

d_gene: .
len: 12
j_gene: TRBJ2-3
v_gene: TRBV7-9
CDR3aa: ASSAPTGTDTQY

d_gene: .
len: 14
j_gene: TRBJ2-4
v_gene: TRBV30
CDR3aa: AWSVPQNLAKNIQY

d_gene: .
len: 13
j_gene: TRBJ2-3
v_gene: TRBV7-6
CDR3aa: ASSLESGSTDTQY

d_gene: .
len: 10
j_gene: TRBJ2-2
v_gene: TRBV6-1
CDR3aa: ASSEVVGELF

d_gene: TRBD1
len: 17
j_gene: TRBJ1-3
v_gene: TRBV7-8
CDR3aa: ASSLVGTGSINNENTIY

d_gene: TRBD1
len: 12
j_gene: TRBJ1-2
v_gene: TRBV6-5
CDR3aa: ASSSLGTGKGYT

d_gene: TRBD1
len: 13
j_gene: TRBJ2-7
v_gene: TRBV13
CDR3aa: ASSLENRGSNEQY

d_gene: .
len: 11
j_gene: TRBJ1-1
v_gene: TRBV27
CDR3aa: ASSPYPLTRAF

d_gene: .
len: 14
j_gene: TRBJ2-2
v_gene: TRBV4-1
CDR3aa: ASSQGGGGNTGELF

d_gene: .
len: 14
j_gene: TRBJ1-1
v_gene: TRBV6-1
CDR3aa: ASSEAGSTFNTEAF

d_gene: .
len: 13
j_gene: TRBJ1-2
v_gene: TRBV28
CDR3aa: ASSPLNYQGYGYT

d_gene: .
len: 11
j_gene: TRBJ1-6
v_gene: TRBV5-4
CDR3aa: ASSWGGVTPLH

d_gene: TRBD1
len: 11
j_gene: TRBJ1-4
v_gene: TRBV7-7
CDR3aa: ASSQDRGEKLF

d_gene: TRBD2
len: 14
j_gene: TRBJ2-1
v_gene: TRBV4-3
CDR3aa: ASSQDGLAGVLEQF

d_gene: .
len: 11
j_gene: TRBJ1-1
v_gene: TRBV18
CDR3aa: ASSPQGLPEAF

d_gene: .
len: 13
j_gene: TRBJ1-1
v_gene: TRBV7-3
CDR3aa: ASSRTGGRNTEAF

d_gene: TRBD2
len: 16
j_gene: TRBJ2-1
v_gene: TRBV4-1
CDR3aa: ASSLRPVAGGSYNEQF

d_gene: .
len: 6
j_gene: TRBJ1-5
v_gene: TRBV27
CDR3aa: ASSSQH

d_gene: TRBD2
len: 13
j_gene: TRBJ2-3
v_gene: TRBV15
CDR3aa: ATSSVVAGPDTQY

d_gene: TRBD1
len: 13
j_gene: TRBJ2-5
v_gene: TRBV5-8
CDR3aa: ASSLLGQVGETQY

d_gene: TRBD1
len: 10
j_gene: TRBJ1-2
v_gene: TRBV4-1
CDR3aa: ASSPYRGGYT

d_gene: .
len: 10
j_gene: TRBJ2-1
v_gene: TRBV7-6
CDR3aa: ASSLATGEQF

d_gene: .
len: 14
j_gene: TRBJ2-7
v_gene: TRBV18
CDR3aa: ASSPPYTGSSYEQY

d_gene: TRBD2
len: 13
j_gene: TRBJ2-1
v_gene: TRBV7-9
CDR3aa: ASSSLSGGKVEQF

d_gene: .
len: 16
j_gene: TRBJ2-1
v_gene: TRBV7-8
CDR3aa: ASSLIGRGSLSYNEQF

d_gene: .
len: 14
j_gene: TRBJ2-3
v_gene: TRBV19
CDR3aa: ASSILREEDRDTQY

d_gene: .
len: 12
j_gene: TRBJ1-1
v_gene: TRBV6-1
CDR3aa: ASSTGLPNTEAF

d_gene: .
len: 11
j_gene: TRBJ1-2
v_gene: TRBV6-5
CDR3aa: ASSRTVDYGYT

d_gene: .
len: 12
j_gene: TRBJ1-1
v_gene: TRBV6-1
CDR3aa: ASSETEESPGAF